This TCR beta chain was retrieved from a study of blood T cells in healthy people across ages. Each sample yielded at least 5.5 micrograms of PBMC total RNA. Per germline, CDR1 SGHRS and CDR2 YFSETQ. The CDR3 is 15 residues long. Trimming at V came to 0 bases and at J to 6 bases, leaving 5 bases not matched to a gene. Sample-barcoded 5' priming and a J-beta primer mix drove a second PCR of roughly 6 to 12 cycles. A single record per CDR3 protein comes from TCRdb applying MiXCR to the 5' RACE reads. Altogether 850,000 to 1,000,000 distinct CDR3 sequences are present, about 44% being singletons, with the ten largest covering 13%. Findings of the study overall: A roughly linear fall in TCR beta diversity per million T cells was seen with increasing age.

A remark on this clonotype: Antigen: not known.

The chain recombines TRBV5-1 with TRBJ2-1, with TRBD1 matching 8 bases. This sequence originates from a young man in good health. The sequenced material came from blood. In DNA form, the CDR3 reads TGCGCCAGCAGCTTGGGACAGGGGACACTCAATGAGCAGTTCTTC. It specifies CASSLGQGTLNEQFF.